The TCR delta chain under discussion was sequenced for a study of γδ T cells in repeated Plasmodium falciparum infection. Study details: The natural-infection arm compared Malian children under seasonal malaria with matched Australian children. Over about 600 days, donors received four mosquito-bite P. falciparum NF54 infections. Study-wide points: Over time and infection, Vgamma9/Vdelta2+ repertoires remained highly stable and polyclonal.

Each sorted gammadelta sample had TRG and TRD chains sequenced. TCRdb re-called clones from the multiplex PCR reads via CATT. Of 50,000 or so delta-chain clones in the sample, 1.5% to 2% are singletons; the top ten hold approximately 8.6%. With regard to this clone: Its antigen is still unknown. The translation of this DNA and the TCRdb protein of a much larger clone differ at residue 12, probably owing to a read error; the protein shown here is translated from the DNA.

Vgamma9/Vdelta2+ and Vdelta2-negative gammadelta T cells were flow-sorted from PBMC for bulk sequencing. Germline V gene sequence: CDR1 TSWWSYY, CDR2 QGS. CDR3 size: 19 residues. V was pared by 1 base and J by 0 bases, with 13 bases of the junction left unmatched. The chain recombines TRDV1 with TRDJ1, with 8 nucleotides matching TRDD3. The source material was gamma-delta T cells from blood. This TCR derives from a pool of human donors (malaria-infected and uninfected, not separated). The CDR3 spells CALGEHAVLGGAYTDKLIF. CDR3 DNA sequence: TGTGCTCTTGGGGAACATGCCGTACTGGGGGGGGCGTACACCGATAAACTCATCTTT.